This TCR beta chain was sequenced during a study of cytomegalovirus exposure and HLA in healthy donors. Overall study results and limits: Later genetic work tied a missense DCLRE1C variant to beta-chain V and J trimming. In an earlier analysis, most TCR beta V segments were productive about 87% or about 30% of the time.

PCR amplification relied on 60 Vbeta primers (plus 13 Jbeta primers). Produced via immunoSEQ multiplex PCR; TCRdb's table is partial and in-frame only. This sample has 130,000 or so clones, with less than 85% found just once. With regard to this clone: Its antigen is currently unknown.

Source material: PBMCs. The source is a man aged 18-30 years in good health and CMV-seropositive.

CDR3 protein: CASSSGQGAGQPQHF. CDR3 in DNA: TGTGCCAGCAGTTCGGGACAGGGGGCCGGTCAGCCCCAGCATTTT. The chain recombines TRBV28 with TRBJ1-5; 12 nucleotides agree with TRBD1. CDR1 and CDR2 from the germline V gene are MDHEN and SYDVKM. This CDR3 spans 15 amino acids. Trimming cost V 4 bases and J 6 bases; bases outside gene matches: 4.